Sequencing of this T cell receptor (beta chain) was carried out in a study of CD8+CD57+ T cells in acquired aplastic anemia. Study overall: Mean DNA quantity obtained from sorted CD4+ and CD8+ cells was around 3.2 ug. Healthy donor sequencing depth: 10 million to 10.8 million CD4+, approximately 12 million CD8+ reads. Study-wide results and limits: Overlap between patients and controls comprised some 31 CD8+ CDR3 sequences.

The study profiled TCR beta VDJ and CDR3 using genomic DNA as template. TCRdb re-called the reads with MiXCR, one entry per CDR3 protein. The table records 98,000 or so distinct CDR3 sequences, around half of them present only once. The length of the CDR3 is 14 residues. Germline V lookup: CDR1 DFQATT, CDR2 SNEGSKA (reference sequence). V shed 4 bases and J shed 2 bases, with 14 bases lying between them. In its sample, this clonotype was seen once. The antigen remains undetermined. This sequence joins TRBV20-1 and TRBJ1-2, with D possibly being TRBD1 (6 bases). This clonotype was sampled from a human donor in good health, serving as a control. Material for sequencing was sorted CD4+, CD8+, or CD8+CD57+ T cells (not recorded which) from PBMCs. Written as DNA, the CDR3 is TGCAGTGCTATGACAGGCCCCGGCAACTATGGCTACACCTTC. Its protein is CSAMTGPGNYGYTF.